The source of this TCR beta chain is a study of tumor and adjacent non-tumor tissue in lung cancer. As for the study in general: Patients comprised 12 adenocarcinoma, a couple of squamous cell carcinoma and 1 small cell lung cancer. General observations from the study: Tumor TCR diversity, when higher, was linked to shorter survival. Tumor repertoires had a smaller top 100 clone share than normal lung.

A note on this clonotype: The antigen is not known. The germline gene is not matched at one end of the junction; a read error may be the cause.

This sample's RNA came from whole unsorted tissue. Newly diagnosed lung cancer patients had thoracic surgery in China, August–November 2014, without prior chemotherapy. A modified ARM-PCR protocol with three rounds of nested PCR amplified TCRbeta. Via MiXCR, TCRdb re-called the multiplex PCR reads, giving one row per CDR3 protein. This table holds 200,000 to 250,000 distinct CDR3 sequences, 70% to 75% found once. There are 15 residues in the CDR3. CDR1 is SGHNT and CDR2 is YENEEA in the germline V gene. The sequencing input was lung tumor tissue. The chain recombines TRBV11-3 with TRBJ2-1, with D possibly matching TRBD2 (5 bases). The receptor was derived from a man aged 55-75 years with non-small cell lung cancer. This CDR3 is CASSLVGAAYNEQLF. In nucleotides, the CDR3 is TGTGCCAGCAGCTTAGTGGGAGCCGCCTACAATGAGCAGTTATTC.